The 23 T cell receptor beta chains listed next were all sequenced from one sample in a study of metastatic and nonmetastatic thyroid tumors. The entire patient cohort was treatment-naive prior to thyroid surgery. Using MiXCR, TCRdb reanalyzed the PCR reads. The sample includes around 34,000 clones, about 18% of them seen just once. Material for sequencing was blood. The source of these receptors is a female donor with papillary thyroid cancer or a benign thyroid nodule (not recorded which). Some clones in this sample may be carry-over from other donors' samples.

The chain joins TRBV4-3 to TRBJ2-7, with 8 bases that match TRBD2. The CDR3 extends over 14 amino acids. V shed 4 bases, J shed 6 bases, and the junction held 8 bases outside the gene matches. CDR1 LGHNA and CDR2 YSLEER come from the germline V gene. The CDR3 DNA sequence: TGCGCCAGCAGCCGGAAATTAGCGGGAAGCGAGCAGTACTTC. Residues: CASSRKLAGSEQYF.

This clone was seen at least ten times. The chain links TRBV20-1 to TRBJ2-7, with no clear D. Between the trimmed V and J ends, which lost 0 bases and 2 bases, there was a span of 5 bases. The germline CDR1 and CDR2 sequences are DFQATT and SNEGSKA (reference sequence). The CDR3 spans 12 residues. The CDR3 nucleotides read TGCAGTGCTAGAGATGGCCCCTACGAGCAGTACTTC. This translates into CSARDGPYEQYF.

The table lists this clone with many counts. This chain uses TRBV3-1 with TRBJ1-6; unclear D gene. The germline CDR1 and CDR2 sequences are LGHDT and YNNKEL (reference sequence). This CDR3 comprises 13 residues. V shed 1 base and J shed 7 bases, with 5 bases lying between them. DNA of the CDR3: TGTGCCAGCAGCCAAGTAGGGAATTCACCCCTCCACTTT. Protein product: CASSQVGNSPLHF.

This clone was picked up many times. V is TRBV10-3 and J is TRBJ2-6; no reliable D call. The CDR3 loop spans 15 amino acids. Germline V lookup: CDR1 ENHRY, CDR2 SYGVKD. The V and J ends lost 7 bases and 2 bases respectively, with 12 bases between them. The CDR3 DNA sequence: TGTGCCATCAACGGACCAACTACTGGGGCCAACGTCCTGACTTTC. The encoded protein is CAINGPTTGANVLTF.

By proportion, this clone is medium-sized (0.01 to 0.1%). The rearrangement joins TRBV6-1 to TRBJ1-6, with TRBD1 matching 9 bases. V shed 3 bases and J 10 bases; nucleotides not matched to a gene: 10. CDR1 is MNHNS and CDR2 is SASEGT in the germline V gene. This CDR3 is built from 16 residues. The CDR3 coding sequence is TGTGCCAGCAGTGAGGCCCTTGGGACAGGGCGGTCACCCCTCCACTTT. This gives the protein CASSEALGTGRSPLHF.

This clone was detected ten times or more. The chain employs TRBV12-1 and TRBJ2-7. TRBV12-1 is classified as a pseudogene. The CDR3 runs to 12 residues. CDR3 sequence (DNA): TGTGCCAGCAGCTCCCTAACCTACGAGCAGTACTTC. Its protein product is CASSSLTYEQYF.

Many counts were recorded for this clone. The chain is built from TRBV15 and TRBJ2-1; 10 nucleotides match TRBD1. The CDR3 is 15 residues long. V lost 0 bases, J lost 6 bases, and 2 bases stayed unmatched. Germline values: CDR1 LNHNV, CDR2 YYDKDF (reference sequence). In nucleotides, the CDR3 is TGTGCCACCAGCAGAGATGGGACAGGGGCCAATGAGCAGTTCTTC. Translation gives CATSRDGTGANEQFF.

This clone has only a few counts. J is TRBJ1-1 and V is TRBV18; TRBD1 matches 7 bases. V was clipped by 4 bases and J by 6 bases; unmatched bases: 8. The germline gives CDR1 KGHSH, CDR2 LQKENI. The CDR3 covers 14 residues. DNA for the CDR3: TGTGCCAGCTCACAGCCGACAGGGATCCCTGAAGCTTTCTTT. This encodes CASSQPTGIPEAFF.

The V and J genes are TRBV12-3 or TRBV12-4 and TRBJ2-7, with D perhaps given as TRBD1 or TRBD2 (6 bases each). V was pared by 3 bases and J by 10 bases, with 16 bases between. This CDR3 comprises 13 residues. The CDR3 region is CASSFGGDTLQYF. Written as DNA, the CDR3 is TGTGCCAGCAGTTTTGGCGGGGACACACTACAGTACTTC.

This clone qualifies as medium-sized. The rearrangement uses TRBV4-1 and TRBJ1-4; D is unclear. The CDR3 is 15 residues long. The V and J ends lost 2 bases and 4 bases respectively, with 11 bases between them. Looked up from germline, CDR1 is MGHRA and CDR2 is YSYEKL. The CDR3 here is CASSQKGPINEKLFF. In DNA form, the CDR3 reads TGCGCCAGCAGCCAAAAGGGTCCGATTAATGAAAAACTGTTTTTT.

This clone was detected only a few times. The CDR3 sequence: CASSEPGAKGRGYTF. As DNA, the CDR3 is TGTGCCAGCAGTGAACCCGGGGCGAAGGGTCGTGGCTACACCTTC. This chain connects TRBV6-1 to TRBJ1-2; D perhaps matches TRBD1 (5 bases). CDR3 length: 15 residues. Trimming removed 2 bases at V and 7 bases at J, with 17 bases between. Germline CDR1 and CDR2: MNHNS and SASEGT.

This clone was detected ten times or more. This sequence joins TRBV6-1 and TRBJ1-4, with D tentatively TRBD1 (6 bases). Trimming removed 2 bases from V and 7 bases from J, with 17 bases in between. The germline CDR1 and CDR2 sequences are MNHNS and SASEGT. This CDR3 is built from 16 residues. The CDR3 here is CASSELAGKGGEKLFF. CDR3 coding DNA: TGTGCCAGCAGTGAACTGGCGGGGAAAGGGGGTGAAAAACTGTTTTTT.

The V gene is TRBV30, the J gene TRBJ2-3, with TRBD1 matching over 9 bases. The CDR3 totals 14 residues. Looked up from germline, CDR1 is GTSNPN and CDR2 is SVGIG (reference sequence). The V gene end was trimmed by 7 bases and the J gene end by 2 bases; junction bases not matched to a gene: 7. This CDR3 reads CALHRDRATDTQYF. In nucleotides, the CDR3 is TGTGCCTTGCACCGGGACAGGGCCACAGATACGCAGTATTTT. Complete variable domain (other parts from reference TRBV30 and TRBJ2-3): SQTIHQWPATLVQPVGSPLSLECTVEGTSNPNLYWYRQAAGRGLQLLFYSVGIGQISSEVPQNLSASRPQDRQFILSSKKLLLSDSGFYLCALHRDRATDTQYFGPGTRLTVL.

This clone was recorded at least ten times. The chain combines TRBV12-3 or TRBV12-4 with TRBJ1-2; a weak D match, TRBD1 (5 bases). CDR3 length equals 11 residues. Trimming took 5 bases from V and 6 from J, leaving 7 bases between them. The CDR3 loop is CASSIRDGYTF. CDR3 bases: TGTGCCAGCAGTATCAGGGATGGCTACACCTTC.

The table lists this clone with many counts. This may come from a read error, since a much larger clone is one base off. Given the absence of the conserved phenylalanine or tryptophan at the CDR3 end, a read error is likely. The chain combines TRBV11-2 with TRBJ2-1; D uncertain. Germline CDR1 is SGHAT and CDR2 is FQNNGV. Trimming took off 1 base at V and 13 bases at J, with 11 bases between the two ends. CDR3 length: 12 residues. The chain's CDR3 is CASSLGVSEQFL. The CDR3 DNA sequence: TGTGCCAGCAGCTTAGGGGTTTCAGAACAGTTCCTC.

The V gene is TRBV11-2, the J gene TRBJ2-7; 9 positions match TRBD2. Germline values: CDR1 SGHAT, CDR2 FQNNGV. The V gene end was trimmed by 2 bases and the J gene end by 6 bases; junction bases not matched to a gene: 11. The CDR3 runs to 16 residues. The CDR3 spells CASSLIGGRANTEQYF. CDR3 sequence (DNA): TGTGCCAGCAGCTTAATCGGCGGGAGGGCCAATACCGAGCAGTACTTC.

The V and J genes are TRBV6-1 and TRBJ2-7, with TRBD1 matching 7 bases. CDR3 size: 14 residues. V lost 4 bases, J lost 4 bases, and 7 bases stayed unmatched. Germline-derived CDR1 and CDR2 are MNHNS and SASEGT. Here the CDR3 reads CASSAHRGRYEQYF. CDR3 bases: TGTGCCAGCAGTGCCCACAGGGGAAGGTACGAGCAGTACTTC.

By share, this clone ranks as medium-sized. This sequence joins TRBV20-1 and TRBJ2-1; the match to TRBD2 covers 11 bases. Trimming cost V 1 base and J 4 bases; bases outside gene matches: 18. Germline CDR1 and CDR2: DFQATT and SNEGSKA (reference sequence). CDR3 length equals 20 residues. CDR3 region: CSARVTSGSGPPELYNEQFF. The CDR3 bases are TGCAGTGCTAGAGTCACTAGCGGGAGCGGCCCGCCAGAGCTGTACAATGAGCAGTTCTTC.

The gene calls are TRBV20-1 and TRBJ2-3, with D maybe TRBD1 (5 bases). Deletions cut 2 bases from V and 0 bases from J, with 12 bases between. The CDR3 has 15 residues. The germline gives CDR1 DFQATT, CDR2 SNEGSKA (reference sequence). In DNA, the CDR3 is TGCAGTGCTAGATCTGGGGCGCACAGCACAGATACGCAGTATTTT. This translates into CSARSGAHSTDTQYF.

This clone is labeled medium-sized. The V gene is TRBV3-2, the J gene TRBJ2-3; the D call of TRBD1 is as the table states it, not checked on the DNA. TRBV3-2 is a documented pseudogene. The length of the CDR3 is 19 residues. In DNA, the CDR3 is TGTGCCAGCAGCCCTACAACTCGGCGGATGTCCCAGGGTGTAGATACGCAGTATTTT. Amino acids: CASSPTTRRMSQGVDTQYF.

This clone was seen repeatedly, ten times or more. The chain uses TRBV19 and TRBJ2-3; D possibly corresponds to TRBD2 (6 bases). Germline values: CDR1 LNHDA, CDR2 SQIVND (reference sequence). The V end was cut by 5 bases, the J end by 6 bases, with 18 bases between. CDR3 length: 15 residues. The CDR3 spells CASSFLSGEADTQYF. For the CDR3, the DNA is TGTGCCAGTAGTTTCCTTAGCGGTGAAGCGGATACGCAGTATTTT.

This clone appeared a few times. This chain connects TRBV5-1 to TRBJ2-3; 13 positions match TRBD2. In germline, CDR1 is SGHRS, CDR2 YFSETQ. This CDR3 region has 16 residues. Trimming took 2 bases from V and 6 from J; bases not matched to a gene: 6. Here the CDR3 reads CASSFRLAGGSDTQYF. The CDR3 nucleotides are TGCGCCAGCAGCTTCCGACTAGCGGGAGGATCGGATACGCAGTATTTT.

This clone has just a few counts. The rearrangement links TRBV28 to TRBJ2-1; TRBD2 is a possible D gene (6 bases). The V end was cut by 2 bases, the J end by 6 bases, with 14 bases between. There are 15 residues in the CDR3. CDR1 and CDR2 (germline): MDHEN, SYDVKM. The CDR3 loop reads CASSLGGITRNEQFF. The CDR3 coding sequence is TGTGCCAGCAGTTTAGGGGGGATCACTCGCAATGAGCAGTTCTTC. The whole variable domain, remainder taken from reference TRBV28 and TRBJ2-1, is DVKVTQSSRYLVKRTGEKVFLECVQDMDHENMFWYRQDPGLGLRLIYFSYDVKMKEKGDIPEGYSVSREKKERFSLILESASTNQTSMYLCASSLGGITRNEQFFGPGTRLTVL.